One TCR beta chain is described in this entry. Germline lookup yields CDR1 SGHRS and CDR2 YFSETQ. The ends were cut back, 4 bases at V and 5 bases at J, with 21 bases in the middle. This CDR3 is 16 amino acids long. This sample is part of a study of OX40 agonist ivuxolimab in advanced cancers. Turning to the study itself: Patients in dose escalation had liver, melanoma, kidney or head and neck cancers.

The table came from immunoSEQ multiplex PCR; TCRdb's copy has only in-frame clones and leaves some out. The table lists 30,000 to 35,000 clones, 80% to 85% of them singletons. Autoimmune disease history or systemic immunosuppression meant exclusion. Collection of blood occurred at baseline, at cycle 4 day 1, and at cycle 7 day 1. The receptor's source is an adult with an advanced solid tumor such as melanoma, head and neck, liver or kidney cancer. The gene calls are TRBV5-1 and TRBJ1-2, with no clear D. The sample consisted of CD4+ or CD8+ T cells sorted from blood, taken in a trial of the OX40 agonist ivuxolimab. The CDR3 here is CASSPLGREARYGYTF. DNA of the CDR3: TGCGCCAGCAGCCCCCTTGGTCGTGAGGCGAGGTATGGCTACACCTTC.